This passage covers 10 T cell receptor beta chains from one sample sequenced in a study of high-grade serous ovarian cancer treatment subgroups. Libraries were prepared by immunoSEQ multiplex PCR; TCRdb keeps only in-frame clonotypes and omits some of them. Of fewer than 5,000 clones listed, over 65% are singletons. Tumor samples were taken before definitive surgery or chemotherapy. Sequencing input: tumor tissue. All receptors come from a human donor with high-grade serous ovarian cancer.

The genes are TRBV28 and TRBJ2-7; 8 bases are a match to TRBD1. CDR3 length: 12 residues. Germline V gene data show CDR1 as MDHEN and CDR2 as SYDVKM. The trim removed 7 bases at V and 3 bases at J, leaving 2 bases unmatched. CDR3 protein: CASTRGRYEQYF. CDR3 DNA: TGTGCCAGCACCAGGGGGCGCTACGAGCAGTACTTC.

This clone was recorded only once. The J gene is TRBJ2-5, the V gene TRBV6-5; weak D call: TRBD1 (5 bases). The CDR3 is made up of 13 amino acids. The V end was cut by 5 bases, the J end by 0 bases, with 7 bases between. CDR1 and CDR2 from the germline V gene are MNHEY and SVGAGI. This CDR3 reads CASSRQYQETQYF. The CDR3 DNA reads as TGTGCCAGCAGTCGACAGTACCAAGAGACCCAGTACTTC.

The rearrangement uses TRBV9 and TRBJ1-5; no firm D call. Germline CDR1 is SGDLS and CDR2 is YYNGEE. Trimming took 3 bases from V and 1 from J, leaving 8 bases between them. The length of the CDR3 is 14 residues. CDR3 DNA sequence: TGTGCCAGCAGCGGACCGGGAAGCAATCAGCCCCAGCATTTT. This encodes CASSGPGSNQPQHF.

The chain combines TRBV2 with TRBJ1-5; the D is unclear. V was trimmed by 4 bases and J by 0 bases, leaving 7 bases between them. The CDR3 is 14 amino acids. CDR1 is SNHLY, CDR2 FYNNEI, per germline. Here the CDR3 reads CASSGVNSNQPQHF. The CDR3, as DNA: TGTGCCAGCAGTGGAGTAAATAGCAATCAGCCCCAGCATTTT. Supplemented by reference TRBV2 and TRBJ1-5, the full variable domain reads EPEVTQTPSHQVTQMGQEVILRCVPISNHLYFYWYRQILGQKVEFLVSFYNNEISEKSEIFDDQFSVERPDGSNFTLKIRSTKLEDSAMYFCASSGVNSNQPQHFGDGTRLSIL.

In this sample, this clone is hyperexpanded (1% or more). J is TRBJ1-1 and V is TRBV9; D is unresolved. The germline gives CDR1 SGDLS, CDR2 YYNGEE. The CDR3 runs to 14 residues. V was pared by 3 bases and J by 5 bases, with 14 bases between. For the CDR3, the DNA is TGTGCCAGCAGCGCGGGAGACGGGAGTACTGAAGCTTTCTTT. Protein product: CASSAGDGSTEAFF.

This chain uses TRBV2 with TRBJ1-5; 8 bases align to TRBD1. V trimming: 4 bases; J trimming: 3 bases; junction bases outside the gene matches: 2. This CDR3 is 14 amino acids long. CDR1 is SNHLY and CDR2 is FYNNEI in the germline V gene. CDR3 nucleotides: TGTGCCAGCAGTGGTCAGGGGGCCAATCAGCCCCAGCATTTT. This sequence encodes CASSGQGANQPQHF.

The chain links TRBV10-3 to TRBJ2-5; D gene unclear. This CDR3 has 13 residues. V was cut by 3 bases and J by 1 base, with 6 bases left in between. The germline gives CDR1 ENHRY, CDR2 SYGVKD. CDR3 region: CAISDGRQETQYF. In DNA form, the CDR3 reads TGTGCCATCAGTGACGGGCGCCAAGAGACCCAGTACTTC.

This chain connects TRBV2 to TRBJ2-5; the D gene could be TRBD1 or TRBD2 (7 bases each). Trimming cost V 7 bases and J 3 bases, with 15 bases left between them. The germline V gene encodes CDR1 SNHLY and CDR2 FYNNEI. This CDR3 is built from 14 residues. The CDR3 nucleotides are TGTGCCAGCACCCAGGGGGGGGGCGAAGAGACCCAGTACTTC. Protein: CASTQGGGEETQYF.

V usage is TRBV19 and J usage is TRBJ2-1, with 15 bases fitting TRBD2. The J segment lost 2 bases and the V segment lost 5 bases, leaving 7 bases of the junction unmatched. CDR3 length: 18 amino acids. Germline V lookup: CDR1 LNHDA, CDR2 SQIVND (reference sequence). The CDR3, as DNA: TGTGCCAGTAGTGCGGGACTAGCGGGGGGCCCGACCTACAATGAGCAGTTCTTC. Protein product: CASSAGLAGGPTYNEQFF.

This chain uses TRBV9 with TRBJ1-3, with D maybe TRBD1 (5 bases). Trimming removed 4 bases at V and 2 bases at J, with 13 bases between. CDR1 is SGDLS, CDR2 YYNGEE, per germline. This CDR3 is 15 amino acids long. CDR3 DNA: TGTGCCAGCAGCCCCCCGGGGGTTCCTGGAAACACCATATATTTT. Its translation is CASSPPGVPGNTIYF.